A selection of T cell receptor beta chains follows, all from one sample in a study of blood T cell repertoires in COVID-19. Some clones are missing from TCRdb's copy, which holds only in-frame ones; the method was immunoSEQ multiplex PCR. The sample includes about 160,000 clones, roughly 81% seen only once; the top ten take around 5.4%. The specimen was peripheral blood. These receptors all stem from a woman in her 50s with COVID-19, enrolled during active disease. Each CDR3 is given with its conserved first and last residue. A D gene is named only where the DNA matches it firmly. The size entry is marked missing in some rows and otherwise reads once, few, many or a size class.

clone_size,j_call,v_call,d_call,cdr3_aa,cdr3_nt
.,TRBJ1-5,TRBV19,.,CASSTRQSNQPQHF,TGTGCCAGTAGTACGCGACAGTCCAATCAGCCCCAGCATTTT
.,TRBJ1-6,TRBV20-1,.,CSASTLTAYNSPLHF,TGCAGTGCTAGTACCTTGACAGCTTATAATTCACCCCTCCACTTT
few,TRBJ1-1,TRBV25-1,.,CASIAEMNTEAFF,TGTGCCAGCATAGCAGAGATGAACACTGAAGCTTTCTTT
.,TRBJ1-2,TRBV6-2/TRBV6-3,.,CASSSRGAVNGYTF,TGTGCCAGCAGCTCCCGGGGGGCTGTTAATGGCTACACCTTC
.,TRBJ1-4,TRBV5-1,TRBD1,CASSPTTGFPLLFF,TGCGCCAGCAGCCCAACGACAGGGTTCCCCCTCCTGTTTTTT
.,TRBJ2-5,TRBV5-1,TRBD2,CASSSGLAGGSYQETQYF,TGCGCCAGCAGCTCCGGACTAGCGGGGGGGTCGTACCAAGAGACCCAGTACTTC
.,TRBJ1-1,TRBV7-9,TRBD1,CASSTGGAEAFF,TGTGCCAGCAGCACAGGGGGGGCTGAAGCTTTCTTT
.,TRBJ2-6,TRBV6-2/TRBV6-3,TRBD1,CASSPTGGSGANVLTF,TGTGCCAGCAGCCCGACAGGGGGATCTGGGGCCAACGTCCTGACTTTC
.,TRBJ2-5,TRBV12-3/TRBV12-4,.,CASRPGVAETQYF,TGTGCCAGCAGACCAGGGGTTGCAGAGACCCAGTACTTC
.,TRBJ2-5,TRBV7-2,TRBD1,CASSLTTGRRGETQYF,TGTGCCAGCAGCTTAACGACAGGGAGAAGGGGAGAGACCCAGTACTTC
.,TRBJ1-1,TRBV5-6,.,CASIGQANTEAFF,TGTGCCAGCATAGGCCAGGCGAACACTGAAGCTTTCTTT
.,TRBJ2-3,TRBV6-1,TRBD1,CASSELTGPDTQYF,TGTGCCAGCAGTGAACTGACAGGGCCAGATACGCAGTATTTT
.,TRBJ1-1,TRBV11-2,.,CASSFDRKNTEAFF,TGTGCCAGCAGCTTCGACAGAAAGAACACTGAAGCTTTCTTT
.,TRBJ1-5,TRBV2,TRBD1,CASREGGTSNQPQHF,TGTGCCAGCAGAGAAGGGGGCACTAGCAATCAGCCCCAGCATTTT
.,TRBJ2-7,TRBV3-1/TRBV3-2,TRBD2,CASSGGLVLFYEQYF,TGTGCCAGCAGCGGGGGACTAGTCCTATTCTACGAGCAGTACTTC
.,TRBJ2-1,TRBV27,TRBD2,CASSLIRTSGGAWNEQFF,TGTGCCAGCAGTCTTATACGGACTAGCGGGGGGGCATGGAATGAGCAGTTCTTC
.,TRBJ1-1,TRBV7-9,.,CASSLSGPSEAFF,TGTGCCAGCAGCTTAAGTGGGCCCAGTGAAGCTTTCTTT
.,TRBJ1-5,TRBV18,TRBD1,CASSLETGGLQPQHF,TGTGCCAGCTCACTGGAGACAGGGGGTTTGCAGCCCCAGCATTTT
.,TRBJ1-5,TRBV11-3,.,CASRLTPSLVSNQPQHF,TGTGCCAGCAGATTAACACCGTCTCTAGTAAGCAATCAGCCCCAGCATTTT
.,TRBJ1-2,TRBV27,.,CASSFSPGLNGYTF,TGTGCCAGCAGTTTTTCCCCAGGGTTGAATGGCTACACCTTC
.,TRBJ2-1,TRBV7-3,TRBD2,CASKLTSGGAGEQFF,TGTGCCAGCAAGTTGACTAGCGGGGGGGCCGGTGAGCAGTTCTTC